Listed below are T cell receptor beta chains from one sample, sequenced in a study of Tregs in tolerant kidney transplant recipients. The assay was immunoSEQ multiplex PCR, and TCRdb's table has in-frame clones only and misses some. This repertoire shows around 230,000 clones, about 86% found once; its top ten account for 0.64%. Sequences were obtained from CD4+ T cells from blood. The receptors here all came from a human donor in good health. CDR3s include the opening cysteine and the closing phenylalanine or tryptophan. D genes are given only for firm matches. A row's size may be missing; if present it is once, few, many or a size class.

V gene,J gene,D gene,clone size,CDR3 protein,CDR3 DNA
TRBV11-3,TRBJ1-1,-,once,CASSLGHRNTEAFF,TGTGCCAGCAGCTTAGGACATAGGAACACTGAAGCTTTCTTT
TRBV5-1,TRBJ1-6,TRBD1,-,CASSGTRGDNSPLHF,TGCGCCAGCAGCGGAACCAGGGGGGATAATTCACCCCTCCACTTT
TRBV12-5,TRBJ2-5,TRBD1,-,CASGGQGAETQYF,TGTGCTAGTGGGGGACAGGGGGCAGAGACCCAGTACTTC
TRBV18,TRBJ1-1,-,-,CASSPNNANGEAFF,TGTGCCAGCTCACCCAACAATGCAAACGGTGAAGCTTTCTTT
TRBV10-2,TRBJ2-1,-,-,CASSPLQQAGPEQFF,TGCGCCAGCAGTCCGCTCCAACAAGCGGGCCCGGAGCAGTTCTTC
TRBV7-2,TRBJ2-7,-,-,CASSLLHGVAYEQYF,TGTGCCAGCAGCTTATTACACGGCGTCGCCTACGAGCAGTACTTC
TRBV21-1,TRBJ2-5,-,-,CASLPGRGYLETQYF,TGTGCCAGCCTCCCGGGGAGGGGCTACTTGGAGACCCAGTACTTC
TRBV29-1,TRBJ2-3,TRBD2,-,CSARTSILADTQYF,TGCAGCGCCAGGACTAGTATTCTGGCAGATACGCAGTATTTT
TRBV28,TRBJ2-6,-,-,CASSWGANVLTF,TGTGCCAGCAGTTGGGGGGCCAACGTCCTGACTTTC
TRBV29-1,TRBJ2-5,-,-,CSAGSTQETQYF,TGCAGCGCGGGGAGCACCCAAGAGACCCAGTACTTC
TRBV19,TRBJ1-4,-,-,CASRSVAGANEKLFF,TGTGCCAGTAGATCCGTGGCGGGTGCTAATGAAAAACTGTTTTTT
TRBV6-1,TRBJ1-6,-,-,CASTSRDNSPLHF,TGTGCCAGCACGTCCCGGGACAATTCACCCCTCCACTTT
TRBV5-1,TRBJ1-1,-,-,CASSLARQNTEAFF,TGCGCCAGCAGCTTGGCCAGACAGAACACTGAAGCTTTCTTT
TRBV10-3,TRBJ2-5,-,-,CAISESGSVQTQYF,TGTGCCATCAGTGAGTCGGGTAGTGTCCAGACCCAGTACTTC
TRBV19,TRBJ1-1,-,-,CASSFVNTEAFF,TGTGCCAGTAGTTTTGTGAACACTGAAGCTTTCTTT
TRBV5-1,TRBJ2-3,-,-,CASSGGGRTDTQYF,TGCGCCAGCAGCGGCGGGGGCCGGACAGATACGCAGTATTTT
TRBV5-1,TRBJ2-7,-,once,CASSKPSGEQYF,TGCGCCAGCAGCAAACCCTCGGGCGAGCAGTACTTC
TRBV7-2,TRBJ2-4,TRBD2,-,CASSSGMAKNIQYF,TGTGCCAGCTCTAGCGGGATGGCCAAAAACATTCAGTACTTC
TRBV11-3,TRBJ1-1,-,-,CASSLDWMSEGRPEAFF,TGTGCCAGCAGCTTAGATTGGATGAGTGAGGGGCGTCCTGAAGCTTTCTTT
TRBV27,TRBJ1-6,-,-,CASGPGAMDKNSPLHF,TGTGCCAGCGGTCCAGGGGCGATGGATAAGAATTCACCCCTCCACTTT
TRBV11-3,TRBJ2-7,-,-,CASSKDGHYEQYF,TGTGCCAGCAGCAAGGACGGACACTACGAGCAGTACTTC
TRBV5-5,TRBJ2-1,TRBD2,-,CASSLAGGPKSSYNEQFF,TGTGCCAGCAGCTTAGCGGGAGGCCCAAAGAGCTCCTACAATGAGCAGTTCTTC
TRBV5-1,TRBJ1-4,TRBD1,few,CASSLAGQGFEKLFF,TGCGCCAGCAGCTTGGCCGGACAGGGGTTTGAAAAACTGTTTTTT
TRBV19,TRBJ2-7,-,-,CASSRRQAYEQYF,TGTGCCAGTAGTAGACGACAGGCCTACGAGCAGTACTTC
TRBV30,TRBJ1-1,-,-,CAWSTGQGGGYTEAFF,TGTGCCTGGAGTACTGGGCAGGGAGGAGGGTACACTGAAGCTTTCTTT
TRBV2,TRBJ2-7,-,-,CASKVGSMSYEQYF,TGTGCCAGCAAAGTCGGGAGCATGTCCTACGAGCAGTACTTC
TRBV6-6,TRBJ1-1,-,-,CASRLDTGSEAFF,TGTGCCAGCAGACTAGATACAGGGTCTGAAGCTTTCTTT
TRBV4-2,TRBJ2-6,TRBD1,-,CASSIGGTVYSGANVLTF,TGTGCCAGCAGCATAGGTGGGACAGTCTACTCTGGGGCCAACGTCCTGACTTTC
TRBV2,TRBJ1-5,-,-,CASSEVGLGQPQHF,TGTGCCAGCAGTGAAGTGGGGCTCGGCCAGCCCCAGCATTTT
TRBV19,TRBJ1-3,-,once,CASSPPGSGNTIYF,TGTGCCAGTAGTCCCCCGGGCTCTGGAAACACCATATATTTT
TRBV15,TRBJ2-7,-,-,CATRGERVSYEQYF,TGTGCCACCAGAGGAGAGAGAGTCTCCTACGAGCAGTACTTC
TRBV5-1,TRBJ2-7,TRBD2,-,CASSSLGLAGGPGEQYF,TGCGCCAGCAGCTCCCTCGGACTAGCGGGAGGGCCGGGTGAGCAGTACTTC
TRBV2,TRBJ2-5,-,-,CASRGTLWETQYF,TGTGCCAGCAGGGGGACCCTTTGGGAGACCCAGTACTTC
TRBV5-4,TRBJ1-2,TRBD1,-,CASSPGQGRGAVEGYTF,TGTGCCAGCAGCCCCGGACAGGGTCGGGGGGCGGTCGAGGGCTACACCTTC
TRBV7-2,TRBJ2-7,-,-,CASGGARTSYEQYF,TGTGCCAGCGGTGGGGCTCGAACGTCCTACGAGCAGTACTTC
TRBV2,TRBJ2-7,-,-,CASRDYDISYEQYF,TGTGCCAGCAGGGACTATGACATATCCTACGAGCAGTACTTC
TRBV6-5,TRBJ1-3,-,-,CASSYSIISGNTIYF,TGTGCCAGCAGTTACTCGATTATATCTGGAAACACCATATATTTT
TRBV30,TRBJ2-6,-,-,CAWSKAGALGVLTF,TGTGCCTGGAGTAAGGCGGGGGCGCTGGGCGTCCTGACTTTC
TRBV11-3,TRBJ2-3,-,-,CASSADGPSTDTQYF,TGTGCCAGCAGCGCGGACGGCCCTAGCACAGATACGCAGTATTTT
TRBV18,TRBJ1-4,-,-,CASSPERSMDEKLFF,TGTGCCAGCTCACCGGAGAGGAGCATGGATGAAAAACTGTTTTTT
TRBV19,TRBJ2-6,-,-,CASATSRGSGANVLTF,TGTGCCAGTGCCACTAGCAGGGGCTCTGGGGCCAACGTCCTGACTTTC
TRBV7-8,TRBJ2-7,-,-,CASSLVREIAYEQYF,TGTGCCAGCAGCTTAGTCAGGGAGATTGCCTACGAGCAGTACTTC
TRBV6-6,TRBJ1-6,-,-,CASSYSWGSPLHF,TGTGCCAGCAGTTACTCATGGGGTTCACCCCTCCACTTT
TRBV5-1,TRBJ1-2,-,-,CASSLAGATYGYTF,TGCGCCAGCAGCTTGGCGGGGGCGACCTATGGCTACACCTTC
TRBV29-1,TRBJ2-2,-,-,CSVEDFKDTGELFF,TGCAGCGTTGAAGATTTCAAGGACACCGGGGAGCTGTTTTTT